This T cell receptor (beta chain) was documented in a study of blood T cells in healthy people across ages. General study results and limits: TCR beta diversity per million T cells fell roughly linearly with age.

This clonotype has ten or more counts. What it recognizes is unknown. V gave up 2 bases and J gave up 6 bases, with 11 bases separating them. The CDR3 is 14 amino acids. From germline, CDR1 is MNHEY and CDR2 SMNVEV (reference sequence). The second PCR ran about 6 to 11 cycles with a sample-barcoded 5' primer and J-beta primers. TCRdb passed the 5' RACE reads through MiXCR, listing each CDR3 protein once. The profile covers 920,000 or so distinct CDR3 sequences, with around 43% appearing a single time and about 19% taken by the ten largest. The V gene is TRBV27, the J gene TRBJ1-5, with D tentatively TRBD1 (5 bases). The sequenced sample was blood. The TCR originated in a woman aged 55 to 70 in good health. DNA of the CDR3: TGTGCCAGCAGTTTAGGGGGTTTCGGTCAGCCCCAGCATTTT. Translated, it gives CASSLGGFGQPQHF.